The 12 T cell receptor beta chains below were found in one sample sequenced in a study of a mutant IDH1 vaccine in newly diagnosed glioma. The table came from immunoSEQ multiplex PCR; TCRdb's copy has only in-frame clones and leaves some out. The sample includes about 68,000 clones, around 82% of them seen just once. The time point denotes: week 35, safety follow-up. Vaccine doses each comprised 300 ug of mutant IDH1 20-mer peptide, with topical imiquimod. Their specific antigens are unknown. The source material was PBMCs, sampled from a glioma patient whose treatment included an IDH1 peptide vaccine. The receptors were gathered from a young man with glioma.

The rearrangement joins TRBV11-3 to TRBJ2-1; 9 bases match TRBD1. V gave up 5 bases and J gave up 7 bases; unmatched junction bases: 9. This CDR3 is 15 amino acids long. The germline CDR1 and CDR2 sequences are SGHNT and YENEEA. The CDR3 protein is CASSRGTGLGNEQFF. CDR3 bases: TGTGCCAGCAGCAGAGGGACAGGGTTGGGAAATGAGCAGTTCTTC.

The CDR3 region is CASSTAGGNQPQHF. CDR3 bases: TGCGCCAGCAGCACGGCAGGGGGGAATCAGCCCCAGCATTTT. The V gene is TRBV5-1, the J gene TRBJ1-5, with 7 bases aligning to TRBD1. Germline V gives CDR1 SGHRS, CDR2 YFSETQ. Unmatched junction bases numbered 5, after V lost 4 bases and J lost 4 bases. CDR3 length equals 14 residues.

For the CDR3, the DNA is TGCGCCAGCAGCCGGACAGTGCAAGAGACCCAGTACTTC. It specifies CASSRTVQETQYF. The chain joins TRBV5-1 to TRBJ2-5; maybe TRBD1 (6 bases). V lost 4 bases and J lost 2, with 9 bases in between. The CDR3 runs 13 residues. Germline values: CDR1 SGHRS, CDR2 YFSETQ.

The V and J genes are TRBV30 and TRBJ1-5, with D possibly matching TRBD1 (5 bases). Trimming stripped 4 bases from V and 7 bases from J, with 14 bases between. The CDR3 contains 13 residues. Per the germline V gene, CDR1 is GTSNPN and CDR2 is SVGIG (reference sequence). CDR3 in amino acids: CAWNQGVRQPQHF. CDR3 coding DNA: TGTGCCTGGAATCAGGGAGTTCGCCAGCCCCAGCATTTT.

The chain has TRBV4-1 and TRBJ1-3, with 7 bases that match TRBD1. CDR3 length: 16 amino acids. Germline CDR1 reads MGHRA; CDR2 reads YSYEKL. J was trimmed by 3 bases and V by 0 bases; bases with no gene match: 5. CDR3 sequence (DNA): TGCGCCAGCAGCCAAGATCAGGGGGGGAGTGGAAACACCATATATTTT. Translating gives CASSQDQGGSGNTIYF.

The rearrangement uses TRBV7-2 and TRBJ1-4; maybe TRBD1 (5 bases). Germline values: CDR1 SGHTA, CDR2 FQGNSA. This CDR3 has 15 residues. The germline V and J ends were trimmed by 2 bases and 5 bases, with 12 bases remaining between them. The CDR3 coding sequence is TGTGCCAGCAGCTTATTGGGCAGGGCCAATGAAAAACTGTTTTTT. Amino acids: CASSLLGRANEKLFF.

This clone was seen a few times. This chain uses TRBV19 with TRBJ1-2; D might be TRBD1 (6 bases). The CDR3 sequence is 16 residues long. V lost 7 bases and J lost 0, with 18 bases in between. Germline V gene sequence: CDR1 LNHDA, CDR2 SQIVND (reference sequence). The CDR3, as DNA: TGTGCCAGTAACCCTAACCGGGACACCACTAACTATGGCTACACCTTC. Its translation: CASNPNRDTTNYGYTF.

This rearrangement joins TRBV13 to TRBJ2-5; D possibly corresponds to TRBD1 (5 bases). Per the germline V gene, CDR1 is PRHDT and CDR2 is FYEKMQ (reference sequence). The CDR3 has 15 amino acids. V lost 4 bases, J lost 2 bases, and 14 bases lay in between. The CDR3 here is CASSSYRSPQETQYF. The CDR3 nucleotides read TGTGCCAGCAGCTCATACAGGTCTCCGCAAGAGACCCAGTACTTC.

The gene calls are TRBV11-2 and TRBJ2-2, with D possibly called TRBD1 or TRBD2 (5 bases each). V dropped 1 base and J dropped 7 bases, with 7 bases sitting between them. The germline V gene encodes CDR1 SGHAT and CDR2 FQNNGV. CDR3 size: 13 residues. CDR3 sequence reads: CASSLGGRGELFF. The DNA for the CDR3 is TGTGCCAGCAGCTTAGGGGGACGCGGGGAGCTGTTTTTT. Full variable domain (remainder filled in from reference TRBV11-2 and TRBJ2-2): EAGVAQSPRYKIIEKRQSVAFWCNPISGHATLYWYQQILGQGPKLLIQFQNNGVVDDSQLPKDRFSAERLKGVDSTLKIQPAKLEDSAVYLCASSLGGRGELFFGEGSRLTVL.

The genes are TRBV2 and TRBJ2-7; D perhaps matches TRBD1 (5 bases). V was cut by 8 bases and J by 0 bases, with 14 bases left in between. The CDR3 covers 14 residues. Germline assignment: CDR1 SNHLY and CDR2 FYNNEI. The CDR3 nucleotides are TGTGCCAGCGCAGTTGACAGAACCTCCTACGAGCAGTACTTC. Encoded protein: CASAVDRTSYEQYF.

The chain employs TRBV6-5 and TRBJ1-4; a weak D match, TRBD1 (5 bases). Trimming removed 7 bases at V and 5 bases at J, with 17 bases between. The germline gives CDR1 MNHEY, CDR2 SVGAGI. CDR3 length: 15 residues. The CDR3 DNA sequence: TGTGCCAGCACGACCCTTATCGGGGGGAATGAAAAACTGTTTTTT. Encoded protein: CASTTLIGGNEKLFF.

The chain combines TRBV5-1 with TRBJ1-5; TRBD1 is a possible D gene (5 bases). Per germline, CDR1 SGHRS and CDR2 YFSETQ. V was trimmed by 4 bases and J by 2 bases, leaving 13 bases between them. The CDR3 extends over 15 amino acids. This CDR3 reads CASSPRGGGNQPQHF. CDR3 coding DNA: TGCGCCAGCAGCCCCCGCGGGGGTGGCAATCAGCCCCAGCATTTT. The whole variable domain, remainder taken from reference TRBV5-1 and TRBJ1-5, is KAGVTQTPRYLIKTRGQQVTLSCSPISGHRSVSWYQQTPGQGLQFLFEYFSETQRNKGNFPGRFSGRQFSNSRSEMNVSTLELGDSALYLCASSPRGGGNQPQHFGDGTRLSIL.